This TCR beta chain was sequenced for a study of vaccination and CD4 T cells after COVID-19. Sequencing of cultured CD4+ T cell DNA used the Oncomine TCR Beta short-read assay. TCRdb fed the PCR reads into MiXCR, producing one record per CDR3 protein. The table lists about 8,700 distinct CDR3 sequences, around 54% of them singletons. The treatment denotes: roughly ten-day PBMC culture with coronavirus spike peptide pools or control peptides (ViraFEST assay). With respect to this clonotype: Its antigen is undetermined.

Germline loops: CDR1 MNHEY, CDR2 SVGAGI. The CDR3 runs 13 residues. V dropped 4 bases and J dropped 3 bases, with 9 bases sitting between them. Source material: CD4+ T cells from blood, cultured in vitro. The V call is TRBV6-5, the J call TRBJ1-1; TRBD1 might be the D (5 bases). The source of this sequence is a human donor who had recovered from COVID-19. DNA for the CDR3: TGTGCCAGCAGTTTCGGACAATACACTGAAGCTTTCTTT. This sequence encodes CASSFGQYTEAFF.